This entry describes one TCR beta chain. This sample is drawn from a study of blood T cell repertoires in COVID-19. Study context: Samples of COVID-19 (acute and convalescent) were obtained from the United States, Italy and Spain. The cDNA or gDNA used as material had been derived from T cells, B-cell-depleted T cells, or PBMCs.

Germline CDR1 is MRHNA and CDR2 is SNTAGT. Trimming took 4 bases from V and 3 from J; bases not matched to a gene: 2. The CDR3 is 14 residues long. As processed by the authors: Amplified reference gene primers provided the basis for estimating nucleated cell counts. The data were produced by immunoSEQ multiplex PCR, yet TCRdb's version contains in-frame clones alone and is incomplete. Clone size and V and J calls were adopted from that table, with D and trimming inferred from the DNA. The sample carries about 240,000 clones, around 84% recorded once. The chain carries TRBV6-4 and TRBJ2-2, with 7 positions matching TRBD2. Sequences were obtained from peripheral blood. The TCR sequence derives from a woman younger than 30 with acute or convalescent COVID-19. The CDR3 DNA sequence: TGTGCCAGCAGTGTTGCGGGAGACACCGGGGAGCTGTTTTTT. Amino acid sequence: CASSVAGDTGELFF.